Given below is one T cell receptor beta chain in context. This record comes from a study of graft-versus-host responses after intestinal transplantation. Produced via immunoSEQ multiplex PCR; TCRdb's table is partial and in-frame only. The data hold tens of thousands of clones, with roughly 90% observed a single time. The sample in question was PBMCs, obtained 26 days after transplant. The receptor was isolated from a human patient who received an intestinal transplant, so some T cells may come from the graft donor.

The DNA of the CDR3 is TGTGCCAGCAGTTTCAGGGGACTGAACACTGAAGCTTTCTTT. Amino acids: CASSFRGLNTEAFF. The chain joins TRBV28 to TRBJ1-1; D possibly corresponds to TRBD1 (6 bases). This CDR3 has 14 residues. Trimming took 3 bases from V and 0 from J, leaving 8 bases between them. CDR1 MDHEN and CDR2 SYDVKM come from the germline V gene.